Shown below are 29 T cell receptor beta chains from a single sample sequenced in a study of HIV-infected patients and healthy controls. cDNA was made from about 510 ng RNA using alpha and beta constant primers. Alpha and beta chain libraries were made separately by chain-specific third strand synthesis with multiplexing indices. TCRdb recomputed calls from the 5' RACE reads with MiXCR, one row per CDR3 protein. This table holds some 9,000 distinct CDR3 sequences, less than 10% found once. Whole blood was used without fractionation, so all unsorted peripheral T cells were included. The input for sequencing was blood, taken before antiretroviral therapy. The receptors stem from an adult with HIV infection. The donor label of this sample is uncertain.

This clonotype was seen repeatedly, ten times or more. This chain uses TRBV19 with TRBJ1-1; D perhaps matches TRBD1 (6 bases). Germline-derived CDR1 and CDR2 are LNHDA and SQIVND (reference sequence). V lost 1 base to trimming and J lost 5 bases, with 17 bases between them. The CDR3 covers 16 residues. CDR3 protein: CASSIGPSGGRTEAFF. In DNA form, the CDR3 reads TGTGCCAGTAGTATAGGTCCCTCCGGGGGGCGGACTGAAGCTTTCTTT.

This clonotype was observed many times. V is TRBV15 and J is TRBJ1-2; tentative D call: TRBD1 (6 bases). This CDR3 has 11 amino acids. Looked up from germline, CDR1 is LNHNV and CDR2 is YYDKDF (reference sequence). Trimming stripped 6 bases from V and 4 bases from J, with 6 bases between. Here the CDR3 reads CATRGAYGYTF. CDR3 nucleotides: TGTGCCACCAGGGGGGCCTATGGCTACACCTTC.

This clonotype is medium-sized within its sample. The chain combines TRBV28 with TRBJ2-5; 7 bases are shared with TRBD2. The CDR3 length is 13 residues. The V segment lost 6 bases and the J segment 2 bases; nucleotides outside the gene matches: 3. Germline CDR1 and CDR2: MDHEN and SYDVKM. In nucleotides, the CDR3 is TGTGCCAGCAGGCGGGAGCGGCAAGAGACCCAGTACTTC. This translates into CASRRERQETQYF.

This clonotype appeared many times. The chain combines TRBV18 with TRBJ2-7; the match to TRBD1 covers 7 bases. Per germline, CDR1 KGHSH and CDR2 LQKENI. V lost 0 bases and J lost 5; bases outside the gene matches: 4. The CDR3 consists of 14 residues. CDR3 nucleotides: TGTGCCAGCTCACCACCGACAGGGACCGACGAGCAGTACTTC. It codes for CASSPPTGTDEQYF.

Judged by abundance, this clonotype is medium-sized. The chain links TRBV2 to TRBJ2-7; 7 bases align to TRBD1. V was clipped by 2 bases and J by 2 bases; unmatched bases: 6. The CDR3 covers 15 residues. Germline V gene lookup returns CDR1 SNHLY and CDR2 FYNNEI. The CDR3: CASSEMAGGPYEQYF. CDR3 in DNA: TGTGCCAGCAGTGAAATGGCAGGGGGTCCCTACGAGCAGTACTTC. Based on the CDR3 plus reference TRBV2 and TRBJ2-7, the full variable domain is EPEVTQTPSHQVTQMGQEVILRCVPISNHLYFYWYRQILGQKVEFLVSFYNNEISEKSEIFDDQFSVERPDGSNFTLKIRSTKLEDSAMYFCASSEMAGGPYEQYFGPGTRLTVT.

This clonotype was counted ten times or more. The chain combines TRBV6-1 with TRBJ2-7, with D tentatively TRBD1 (5 bases). The germline CDR1 and CDR2 sequences are MNHNS and SASEGT. This CDR3 contains 14 residues. V gave up 2 bases and J gave up 5 bases, with 13 bases separating them. The CDR3 nucleotides read TGTGCCAGCAGTGAATGGGCAGGGTACAACGAGCAGTACTTC. It translates to CASSEWAGYNEQYF.

Ten or more counts support this clonotype. The chain uses TRBV3-1 and TRBJ2-7; 9 bases align to TRBD2. V shed 4 bases and J 5 bases; nucleotides not matched to a gene: 9. CDR1 LGHDT and CDR2 YNNKEL come from the germline V gene (reference sequence). This CDR3 comprises 15 residues. As DNA, the CDR3 is TGTGCCAGCAGCCTATTAGCGGGAGTTTCCCACGAGCAGTACTTC. Its translation: CASSLLAGVSHEQYF.

Many counts were recorded for this clonotype. V is TRBV10-3 and J is TRBJ1-5; a weak D match, TRBD1 (5 bases). In germline, CDR1 is ENHRY, CDR2 SYGVKD. The V gene lost 2 bases and the J gene lost 6 bases, with 14 bases spanning the gap. The CDR3 consists of 15 residues. The CDR3 DNA is TGTGCCATCAGTGAGGGGTCGGGGGAGGGTCAGCCCCAGCATTTT. Its translation is CAISEGSGEGQPQHF.

By share of the sample, this clonotype is medium-sized. The chain has TRBV20-1 and TRBJ1-1, with TRBD1 matching over 9 bases. The CDR3 loop spans 13 amino acids. Germline V gives CDR1 DFQATT, CDR2 SNEGSKA (reference sequence). V dropped 4 bases and J dropped 5; count of bases not matched to a gene: 5. CDR3 DNA: TGCAGTGCTAAGGGACAGGGTATTACTGAAGCTTTCTTT. It codes for CSAKGQGITEAFF.

This rearrangement joins TRBV6-5 to TRBJ1-4; D is undetermined. Germline assignment: CDR1 MNHEY and CDR2 SVGAGI. This CDR3 has 13 residues. Trimming pared 5 bases from V and 5 bases from J, leaving 9 bases between. Written as DNA, the CDR3 is TGTGCCAGCAGTCATAATCTAAATGAAAAACTGTTTTTT. This gives the protein CASSHNLNEKLFF.

This clonotype was recorded many times. The J gene is TRBJ2-6, the V gene TRBV30; TRBD1 matches at 7 bases. Germline CDR1 reads GTSNPN; CDR2 reads SVGIG (reference sequence). V shed 8 bases and J 2 bases; nucleotides not matched to a gene: 6. This CDR3 spans 14 amino acids. CDR3: CATTGVAGANVLTF. CDR3 coding DNA: TGTGCCACAACAGGGGTTGCTGGGGCCAACGTCCTGACTTTC. The complete variable domain, with remaining parts taken from reference TRBV30 and TRBJ2-6, reads SQTIHQWPATLVQPVGSPLSLECTVEGTSNPNLYWYRQAAGRGLQLLFYSVGIGQISSEVPQNLSASRPQDRQFILSSKKLLLSDSGFYLCATTGVAGANVLTFGAGSRLTVL.

This clonotype was seen many times. The chain couples TRBV11-2 to TRBJ1-4; no clear D gene. This CDR3 region has 16 residues. V lost 4 bases and J lost 0, with 12 bases in between. In germline, CDR1 is SGHAT, CDR2 FQNNGV. The CDR3 spells CASSSTWDATNEKLFF. Written as DNA, the CDR3 is TGTGCCAGCAGCTCCACCTGGGATGCAACTAATGAAAAACTGTTTTTT.

As concerns this clonotype: A read error is possible here, since a much larger clone lies one base away. The DNA of the CDR3 is TGCAGCGTTGAAGCGGAAGTTGCGACCCAGTACTTC. Translating it yields CSVEAEVATQYF. The rearrangement links TRBV29-1 to TRBJ2-5, with D unclear. V lost 1 base and J lost 7, with 10 bases in between. In germline, CDR1 is SQVTM, CDR2 ANQGSEA. This CDR3 is 12 amino acids long.

This clonotype was seen a few times. The V call is TRBV20-1, the J call TRBJ2-5; 10 nucleotides align to TRBD1. The CDR3 runs 19 residues. Trimming took 1 base from V and 4 from J; bases not matched to a gene: 18. Germline V gene lookup returns CDR1 DFQATT and CDR2 SNEGSKA (reference sequence). CDR3 in amino acids: CSARAPMGQGLDRGETQYF. As DNA, the CDR3 is TGCAGTGCTAGAGCCCCGATGGGACAGGGGTTAGATAGAGGAGAGACCCAGTACTTC.

The gene calls are TRBV20-1 and TRBJ1-5; no reliable D call. The germline gives CDR1 DFQATT, CDR2 SNEGSKA (reference sequence). V was clipped by 3 bases and J by 2 bases, with 14 bases between them. This CDR3 contains 15 residues. The CDR3 sequence is CSASSGIDGNQPQHF. The DNA of the CDR3 is TGCAGTGCTAGTTCCGGGATTGATGGCAATCAGCCCCAGCATTTT.

This clonotype was recorded at least ten times. The chain uses TRBV7-6 and TRBJ1-6; D unresolved. The CDR3 is 14 residues long. CDR1 is SGHVS, CDR2 FNYEAQ, per germline. The ends were cut back, 7 bases at V and 5 bases at J, with 12 bases in the middle. The CDR3 region has the DNA TGTGCCAGCACAAACAGAGCCCATAATTCACCCCTCCACTTT. Encoded protein: CASTNRAHNSPLHF.

This clonotype was observed a handful of times. This sequence joins TRBV19 and TRBJ1-2; 7 bases are shared with TRBD1. Germline CDR1 LNHDA, CDR2 SQIVND (reference sequence). J was trimmed by 3 bases and V by 9 bases; bases with no gene match: 13. The CDR3 spans 15 residues. CDR3 DNA: TGTGCCAGCTCACCCGAAGGGGGCCGGGACTATGGCTACACCTTC. It encodes CASSPEGGRDYGYTF.

This clonotype was counted many times. The rearrangement joins TRBV29-1 to TRBJ1-1, with D hard to call. The V and J ends lost 4 bases and 6 bases respectively, with 15 bases between them. Germline lookup yields CDR1 SQVTM and CDR2 ANQGSEA. This CDR3 spans 13 amino acids. The CDR3 DNA reads as TGCAGCGTTGTTAAGAGTTCGGCCCCTGAAGCTTTCTTT. This encodes CSVVKSSAPEAFF.

This clonotype was seen repeatedly, ten times or more. The chain is built from TRBV12-3 or TRBV12-4 and TRBJ2-1, with 15 bases identical to TRBD2. J gave up 0 bases and V 8 bases, and 14 bases lay outside the gene matches. The CDR3 is made up of 20 amino acids. The CDR3 sequence is CASGTLGLAGGVSSYNEQFF. The CDR3 nucleotides read TGTGCCAGCGGGACCCTCGGACTAGCGGGAGGGGTCAGCTCCTACAATGAGCAGTTCTTC.

This clonotype was seen ten or more times. V usage is TRBV3-1 and J usage is TRBJ2-7; 9 nucleotides align to TRBD1. In germline, CDR1 is LGHDT, CDR2 YNNKEL (reference sequence). The length of the CDR3 is 14 residues. V lost 4 bases to trimming and J lost 1 base; unmatched junction nucleotides: 2. This CDR3 is CASSPGTGSYEQYF. CDR3 nucleotides: TGTGCCAGCAGCCCGGGGACAGGGTCCTACGAGCAGTACTTC.

The table lists this clonotype with many counts. The CDR3 loop reads CASSQDRWGASYEQYF. CDR3 in DNA: TGTGCCAGCAGCCAAGATCGATGGGGGGCATCCTACGAGCAGTACTTC. The chain combines TRBV3-1 with TRBJ2-7; D may be TRBD1 or TRBD2 (6 bases each). CDR1 is LGHDT and CDR2 is YNNKEL in the germline V gene (reference sequence). The V gene lost 0 bases and the J gene lost 1 base, with 13 bases spanning the gap. This CDR3 contains 16 residues.

This clonotype was seen many times. The V gene is TRBV6-5, the J gene TRBJ1-1, with D perhaps TRBD1 (5 bases). The CDR3 covers 13 residues. The ends were cut back, 6 bases at V and 8 bases at J, with 16 bases in the middle. Germline V gene sequence: CDR1 MNHEY, CDR2 SVGAGI. CDR3 sequence: CASSRDWGEEAFF. The CDR3 nucleotides read TGTGCCAGCAGCAGGGATTGGGGGGAGGAAGCTTTCTTT.

This clonotype was detected ten times or more. This chain uses TRBV5-1 with TRBJ2-3; TRBD2 aligns across 15 bases. V shed 2 bases and J 0 bases; nucleotides not matched to a gene: 4. The CDR3 extends over 18 amino acids. Germline assignment: CDR1 SGHRS and CDR2 YFSETQ. The CDR3, as DNA: TGCGCCAGCAGCTTCGGGACTAGCGGGGGGACTAGCACAGATACGCAGTATTTT. Amino acid sequence: CASSFGTSGGTSTDTQYF.

This clonotype occurred many times. The chain employs TRBV6-5 and TRBJ2-1; possibly TRBD1 or TRBD2 for D (5 bases each). Germline V gene sequence: CDR1 MNHEY, CDR2 SVGAGI. Trimming shortened V by 4 bases and J by 8 bases, and 24 bases separated the two germline ends. This CDR3 region has 17 residues. In nucleotides, the CDR3 is TGTGCCAGCAGTTCCTCCCGAGGACACGGAACTAGGGATGAGCAGTTCTTC. Translated, it gives CASSSSRGHGTRDEQFF.

Turning to this clonotype: A much more abundant neighbour one base away suggests this may be a read error. The missing conserved phenylalanine or tryptophan at the end of this CDR3 makes a read error likely. This chain uses TRBV28 with TRBJ2-4; TRBD2 matches at 8 bases. V gave up 6 bases and J gave up 1 base; unmatched junction bases: 8. This CDR3 has 16 amino acids. Germline assignment: CDR1 MDHEN and CDR2 SYDVKM. This chain's CDR3 is CASSRGGAQAKNIQYS. CDR3 nucleotides: TGTGCCAGCAGCCGGGGGGGGGCCCAGGCCAAAAACATTCAGTACTCC.

This clonotype was seen ten or more times. This chain links TRBV19 with TRBJ1-5; no firm D call. CDR1 and CDR2 from the germline V gene are LNHDA and SQIVND (reference sequence). Deletions cut 3 bases from V and 1 base from J, with 10 bases between. The CDR3 contains 15 residues. The CDR3 sequence: CASSIVSASNQPQHF. The CDR3 nucleotides read TGTGCCAGTAGTATCGTTTCCGCGAGCAATCAGCCCCAGCATTTT.

By sample fraction, this clonotype is medium-sized. This chain connects TRBV29-1 to TRBJ2-3; 10 bases fit TRBD1. CDR3 length equals 14 residues. Germline CDR1 SQVTM, CDR2 ANQGSEA. V shed 6 bases, J shed 4 bases, and the junction held 7 bases outside the gene matches. The CDR3 is CSVRGGQGADTQYF. CDR3 DNA sequence: TGCAGCGTGAGGGGAGGACAGGGGGCAGATACGCAGTATTTT.

This clonotype was detected many times. The V gene is TRBV5-6, the J gene TRBJ1-5; D gene ambiguous. CDR1 is SGHDT, CDR2 YYEEEE, per germline. Trimming cost V 5 bases and J 4 bases, with 13 bases left between them. CDR3 length: 14 amino acids. The CDR3 loop reads CASSSTSKNQPQHF. The CDR3 coding sequence is TGTGCCAGCAGTTCGACCTCTAAAAATCAGCCCCAGCATTTT. Based on the CDR3 plus reference TRBV5-6 and TRBJ1-5, the full variable domain is DAGVTQSPTHLIKTRGQQVTLRCSPKSGHDTVSWYQQALGQGPQFIFQYYEEEERQRGNFPDRFSGHQFPNYSSELNVNALLLGDSALYLCASSSTSKNQPQHFGDGTRLSIL.

In its sample, this clonotype was seen many times. The chain employs TRBV11-2 and TRBJ2-3; no definite D call. The length of the CDR3 is 12 residues. Trimming took 4 bases from V and 3 from J, leaving 5 bases between them. Per germline, CDR1 SGHAT and CDR2 FQNNGV. CDR3 protein: CASSSLTDTQYF. CDR3 nucleotides: TGTGCCAGCAGCTCCTTAACAGATACGCAGTATTTT.